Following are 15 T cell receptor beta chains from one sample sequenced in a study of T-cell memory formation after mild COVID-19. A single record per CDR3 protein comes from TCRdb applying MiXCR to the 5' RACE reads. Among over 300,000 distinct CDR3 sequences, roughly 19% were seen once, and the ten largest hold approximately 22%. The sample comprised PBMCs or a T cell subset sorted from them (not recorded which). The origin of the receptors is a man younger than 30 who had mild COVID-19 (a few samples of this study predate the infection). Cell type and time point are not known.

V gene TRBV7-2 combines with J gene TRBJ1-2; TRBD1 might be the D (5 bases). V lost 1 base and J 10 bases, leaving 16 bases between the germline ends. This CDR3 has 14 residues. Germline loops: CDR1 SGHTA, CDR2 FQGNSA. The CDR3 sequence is CASSLGRSREDYTF. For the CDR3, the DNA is TGTGCCAGCAGCTTAGGTAGGAGCAGGGAGGACTACACCTTC.

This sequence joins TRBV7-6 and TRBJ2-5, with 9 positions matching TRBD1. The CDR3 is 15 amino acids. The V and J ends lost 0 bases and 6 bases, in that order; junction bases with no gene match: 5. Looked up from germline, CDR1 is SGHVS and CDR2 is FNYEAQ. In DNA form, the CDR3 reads TGTGCCAGCAGCTTAGCGGGACAGGGCGGGCAGACCCAGTACTTC. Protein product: CASSLAGQGGQTQYF.

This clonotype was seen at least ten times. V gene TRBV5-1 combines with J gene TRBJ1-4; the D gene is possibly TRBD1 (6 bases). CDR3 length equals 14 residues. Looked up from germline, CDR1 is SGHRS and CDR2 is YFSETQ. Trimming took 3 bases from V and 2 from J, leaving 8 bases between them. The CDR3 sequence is CASSWTATNEKLFF. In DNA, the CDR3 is TGCGCCAGCAGCTGGACAGCCACTAATGAAAAACTGTTTTTT.

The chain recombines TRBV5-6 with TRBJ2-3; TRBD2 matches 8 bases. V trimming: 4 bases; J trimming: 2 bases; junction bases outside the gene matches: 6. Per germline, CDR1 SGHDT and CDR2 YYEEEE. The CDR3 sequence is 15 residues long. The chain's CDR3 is CASSPGGAFTDTQYF. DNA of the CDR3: TGTGCCAGCAGCCCGGGGGGGGCATTCACAGATACGCAGTATTTT.

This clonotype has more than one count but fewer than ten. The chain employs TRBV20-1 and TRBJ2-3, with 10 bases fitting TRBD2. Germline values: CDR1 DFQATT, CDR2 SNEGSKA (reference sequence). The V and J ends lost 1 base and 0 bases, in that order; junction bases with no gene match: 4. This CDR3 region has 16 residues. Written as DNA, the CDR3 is TGCAGTGCTAGAGCAGCACTAGCGGGGAGCACAGATACGCAGTATTTT. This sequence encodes CSARAALAGSTDTQYF.

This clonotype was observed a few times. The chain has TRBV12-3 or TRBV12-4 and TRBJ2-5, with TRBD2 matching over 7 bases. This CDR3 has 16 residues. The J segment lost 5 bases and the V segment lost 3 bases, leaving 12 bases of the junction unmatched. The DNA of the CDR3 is TGTGCCAGCAGTTTCATCGTCGTGGGGGGGGTGGAGACCCAGTACTTC. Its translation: CASSFIVVGGVETQYF.

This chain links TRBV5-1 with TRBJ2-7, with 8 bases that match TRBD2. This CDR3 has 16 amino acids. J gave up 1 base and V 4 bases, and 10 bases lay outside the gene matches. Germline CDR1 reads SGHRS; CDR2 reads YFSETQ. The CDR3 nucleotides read TGCGCCAGCAGCCCGGATCTCAGCGGGGGTTCCTACGAGCAGTACTTC. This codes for CASSPDLSGGSYEQYF.

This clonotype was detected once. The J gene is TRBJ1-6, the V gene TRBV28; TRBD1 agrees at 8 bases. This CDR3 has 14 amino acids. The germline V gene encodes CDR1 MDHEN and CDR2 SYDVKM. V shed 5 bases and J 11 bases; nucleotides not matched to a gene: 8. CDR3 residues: CASSRQGFRAPLHF. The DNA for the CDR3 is TGTGCCAGCAGTCGACAGGGGTTTAGGGCACCCCTCCACTTT. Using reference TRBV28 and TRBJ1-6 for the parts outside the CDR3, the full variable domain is DVKVTQSSRYLVKRTGEKVFLECVQDMDHENMFWYRQDPGLGLRLIYFSYDVKMKEKGDIPEGYSVSREKKERFSLILESASTNQTSMYLCASSRQGFRAPLHFGNGTRLTVT.

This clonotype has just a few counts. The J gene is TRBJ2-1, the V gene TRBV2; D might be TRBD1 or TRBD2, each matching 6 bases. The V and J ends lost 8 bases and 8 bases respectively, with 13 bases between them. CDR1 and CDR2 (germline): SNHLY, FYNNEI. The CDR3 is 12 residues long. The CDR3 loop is CASDGGGDEQFF. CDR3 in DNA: TGTGCCAGCGACGGAGGGGGAGATGAGCAGTTCTTC.

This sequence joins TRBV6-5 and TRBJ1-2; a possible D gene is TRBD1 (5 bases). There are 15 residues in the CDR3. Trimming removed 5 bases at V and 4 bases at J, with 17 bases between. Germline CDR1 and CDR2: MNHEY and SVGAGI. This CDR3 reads CASSRTVGTGYGYTF. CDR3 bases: TGTGCCAGCAGTCGAACCGTGGGAACAGGCTATGGCTACACCTTC.

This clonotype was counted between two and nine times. CDR3 nucleotides: TGTGCCCTCGGGAGGAAGCGCTACGAGCAGTACGTC. Its protein product is CALGRKRYEQYV. V gene TRBV19 combines with J gene TRBJ2-7; 7 bases align to TRBD2. CDR3 size: 12 residues. Germline V gene sequence: CDR1 LNHDA, CDR2 SQIVND (reference sequence). Trimming took 11 bases from V and 3 from J; bases not matched to a gene: 7.

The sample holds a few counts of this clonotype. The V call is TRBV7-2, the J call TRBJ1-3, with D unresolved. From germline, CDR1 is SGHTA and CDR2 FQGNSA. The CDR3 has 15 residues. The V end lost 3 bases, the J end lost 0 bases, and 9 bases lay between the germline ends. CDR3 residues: CASSFPLRSGNTIYF. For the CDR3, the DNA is TGTGCCAGCAGCTTTCCACTGCGCTCTGGAAACACCATATATTTT.

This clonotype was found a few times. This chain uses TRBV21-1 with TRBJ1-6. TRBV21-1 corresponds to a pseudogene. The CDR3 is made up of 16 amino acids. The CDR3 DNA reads TGTGCCAGAGGGAGCGGGTTAGGAAGGTTGAATTCACCCCTCCACTTT. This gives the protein CARGSGLGRLNSPLHF.

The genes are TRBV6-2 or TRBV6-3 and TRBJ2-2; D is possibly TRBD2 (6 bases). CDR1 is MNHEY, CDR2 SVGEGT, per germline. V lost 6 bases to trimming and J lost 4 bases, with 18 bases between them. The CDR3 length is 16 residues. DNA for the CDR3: TGTGCCAGCAGAGGAAGGTTGGCGGGGTCCACCGGGGAGCTGTTTTTT. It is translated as CASRGRLAGSTGELFF.

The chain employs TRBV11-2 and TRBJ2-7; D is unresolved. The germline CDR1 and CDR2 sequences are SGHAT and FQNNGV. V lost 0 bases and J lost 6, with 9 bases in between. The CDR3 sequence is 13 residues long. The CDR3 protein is CASSLDGWGEQYF. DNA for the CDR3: TGTGCCAGCAGCTTAGATGGGTGGGGCGAGCAGTACTTC.